This record concerns one TCR beta chain sequence. Germline V gene lookup returns CDR1 MNHEY and CDR2 SVGEGT. V was pared by 10 bases and J by 1 base, with 19 bases between. The CDR3 has 15 amino acids. The sample originates from a study of low-dose radiotherapy and immunotherapy resistance in tumors. Regarding time point: before trial treatment. cDNA synthesis used a TRAV/TRBV-specific primer set for both chains. TCR amplification ran 20 PCR cycles using constant-region and V-primer adapter primers. Via MiXCR, TCRdb re-called the reads, giving one row per CDR3 protein. The table lists about 60,000 distinct CDR3 sequences, approximately 25% of them singletons.

The source was PBMCs, collected before treatment. The TCR comes from a male donor with prostate cancer. This sequence joins TRBV6-2 or TRBV6-3 and TRBJ1-1, with D possibly TRBD1 on 5 matching bases. In DNA form, the CDR3 reads TGTGCCATTCAAAGGGCAGGGAGGGGGAACACTGAAGCTTTCTTT. It yields the protein CAIQRAGRGNTEAFF.